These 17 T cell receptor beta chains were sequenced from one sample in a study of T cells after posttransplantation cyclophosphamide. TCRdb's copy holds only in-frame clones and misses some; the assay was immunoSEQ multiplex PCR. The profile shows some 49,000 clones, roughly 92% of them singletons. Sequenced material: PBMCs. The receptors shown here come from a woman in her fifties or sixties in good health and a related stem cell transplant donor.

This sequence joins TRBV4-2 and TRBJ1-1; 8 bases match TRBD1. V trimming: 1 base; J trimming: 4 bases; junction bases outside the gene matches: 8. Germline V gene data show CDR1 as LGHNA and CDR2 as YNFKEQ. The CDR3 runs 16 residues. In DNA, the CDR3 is TGTGCCAGCAGCCAAGGACTACAGGGGGTTGGCACTGAAGCTTTCTTT. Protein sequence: CASSQGLQGVGTEAFF.

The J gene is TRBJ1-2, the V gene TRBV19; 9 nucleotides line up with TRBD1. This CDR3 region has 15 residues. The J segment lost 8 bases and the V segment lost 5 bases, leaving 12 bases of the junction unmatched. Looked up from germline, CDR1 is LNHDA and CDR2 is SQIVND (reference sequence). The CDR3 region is CASSPHGDRGRGYTF. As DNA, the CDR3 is TGTGCCAGTAGTCCCCATGGCGACAGGGGGAGAGGCTACACCTTC.

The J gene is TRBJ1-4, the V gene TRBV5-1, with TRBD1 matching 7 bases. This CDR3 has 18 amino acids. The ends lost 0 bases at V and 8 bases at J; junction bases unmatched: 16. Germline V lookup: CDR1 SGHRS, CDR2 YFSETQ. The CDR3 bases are TGCGCCAGCAGCTTGGCCGTTTGGGAAAGGGGGCGCGGGGAAAAACTGTTTTTT. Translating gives CASSLAVWERGRGEKLFF.

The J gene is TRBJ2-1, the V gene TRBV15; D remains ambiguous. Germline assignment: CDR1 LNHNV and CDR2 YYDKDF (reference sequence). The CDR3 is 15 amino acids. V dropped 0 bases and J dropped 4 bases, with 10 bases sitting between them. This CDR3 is CATSRDNSFYNEQFF. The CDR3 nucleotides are TGTGCCACCAGCAGAGATAACAGCTTTTACAATGAGCAGTTCTTC.

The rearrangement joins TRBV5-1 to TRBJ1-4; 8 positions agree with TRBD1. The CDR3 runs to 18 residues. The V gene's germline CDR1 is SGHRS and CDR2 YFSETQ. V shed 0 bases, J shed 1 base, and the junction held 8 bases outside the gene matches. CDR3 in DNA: TGCGCCAGCAGCTTGGAGAGGACAGGGTCCGGAACTAATGAAAAACTGTTTTTT. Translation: CASSLERTGSGTNEKLFF. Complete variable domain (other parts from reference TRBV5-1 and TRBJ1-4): KAGVTQTPRYLIKTRGQQVTLSCSPISGHRSVSWYQQTPGQGLQFLFEYFSETQRNKGNFPGRFSGRQFSNSRSEMNVSTLELGDSALYLCASSLERTGSGTNEKLFFGSGTQLSVL.

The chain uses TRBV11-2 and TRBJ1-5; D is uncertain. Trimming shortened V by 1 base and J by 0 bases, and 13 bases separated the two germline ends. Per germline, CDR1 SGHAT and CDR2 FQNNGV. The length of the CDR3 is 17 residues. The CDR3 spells CASSLGATVISNQPQHF. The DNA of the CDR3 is TGTGCCAGCAGCTTAGGGGCCACAGTCATTAGCAATCAGCCCCAGCATTTT.

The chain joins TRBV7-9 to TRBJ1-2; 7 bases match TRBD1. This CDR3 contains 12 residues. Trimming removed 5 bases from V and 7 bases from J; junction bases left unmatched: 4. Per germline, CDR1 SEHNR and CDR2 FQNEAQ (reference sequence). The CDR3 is CASSPQGGGYTF. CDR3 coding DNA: TGTGCCAGCAGCCCTCAGGGGGGTGGCTACACCTTC.

CDR3 loop: CASSFGDRLYNSPLHF. The CDR3 nucleotides read TGTGCCAGCAGTTTTGGTGACAGGCTCTATAATTCACCCCTCCACTTT. The rearrangement uses TRBV28 and TRBJ1-6, with a possible D match to TRBD1 (6 bases). CDR3 length equals 16 residues. Trimming cost V 3 bases and J 3 bases, with 12 bases left between them. Germline assignment: CDR1 MDHEN and CDR2 SYDVKM.

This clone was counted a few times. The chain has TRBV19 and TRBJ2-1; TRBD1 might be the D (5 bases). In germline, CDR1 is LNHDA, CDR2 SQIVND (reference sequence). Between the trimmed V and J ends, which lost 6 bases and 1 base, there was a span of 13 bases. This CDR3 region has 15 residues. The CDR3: CASSKGLGSYNEQFF. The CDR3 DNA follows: TGTGCCAGTAGCAAGGGGCTTGGGTCCTACAATGAGCAGTTCTTC.

The CDR3, as DNA: TGCAGCGTTGTGGCCTTACAAGAGACCCAGTACTTC. Protein sequence: CSVVALQETQYF. The chain employs TRBV29-1 and TRBJ2-5, with unresolved D. Germline CDR1 reads SQVTM; CDR2 reads ANQGSEA. The CDR3 loop spans 12 amino acids. Trimming pared 4 bases from V and 2 bases from J, leaving 8 bases between.

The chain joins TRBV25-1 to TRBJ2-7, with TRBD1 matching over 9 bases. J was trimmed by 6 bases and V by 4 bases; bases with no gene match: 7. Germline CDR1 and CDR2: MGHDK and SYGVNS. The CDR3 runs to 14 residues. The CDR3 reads CASSVPGQGFEQYF. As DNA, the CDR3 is TGTGCCAGCAGTGTACCGGGACAGGGTTTCGAGCAGTACTTC.

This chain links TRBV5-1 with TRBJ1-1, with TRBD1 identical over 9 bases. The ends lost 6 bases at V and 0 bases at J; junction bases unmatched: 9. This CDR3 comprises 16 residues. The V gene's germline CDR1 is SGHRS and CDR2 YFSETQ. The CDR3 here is CASNPDRGVMNTEAFF. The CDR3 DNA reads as TGCGCCAGCAATCCTGACAGGGGGGTTATGAACACTGAAGCTTTCTTT.

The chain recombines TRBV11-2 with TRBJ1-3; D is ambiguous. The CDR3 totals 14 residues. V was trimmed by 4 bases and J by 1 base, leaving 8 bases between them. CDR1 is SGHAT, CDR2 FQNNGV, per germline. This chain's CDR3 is CASSSTKSGNTIYF. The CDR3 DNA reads TGTGCCAGCAGCTCCACAAAGTCTGGAAACACCATATATTTT.

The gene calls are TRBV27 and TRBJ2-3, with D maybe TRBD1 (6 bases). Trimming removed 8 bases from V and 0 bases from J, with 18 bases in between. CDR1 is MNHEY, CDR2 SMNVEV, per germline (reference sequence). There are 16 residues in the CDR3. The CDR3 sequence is CASQTQTGVSTDTQYF. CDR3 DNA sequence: TGTGCCAGCCAGACGCAGACAGGAGTTAGCACAGATACGCAGTATTTT.

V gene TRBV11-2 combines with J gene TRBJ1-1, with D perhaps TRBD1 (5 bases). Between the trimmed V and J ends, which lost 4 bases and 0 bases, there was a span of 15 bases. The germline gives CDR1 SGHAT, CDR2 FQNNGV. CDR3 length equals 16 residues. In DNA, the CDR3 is TGTGCCAGCAGCTATTCAGGGCCGTTCATGAACACTGAAGCTTTCTTT. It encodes CASSYSGPFMNTEAFF.

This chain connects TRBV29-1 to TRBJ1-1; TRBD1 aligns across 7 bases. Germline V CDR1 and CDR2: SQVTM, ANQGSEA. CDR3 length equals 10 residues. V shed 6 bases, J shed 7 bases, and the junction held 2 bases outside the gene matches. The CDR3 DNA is TGCAGCGTGGGACAGCATGAAGCTTTCTTT. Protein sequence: CSVGQHEAFF.

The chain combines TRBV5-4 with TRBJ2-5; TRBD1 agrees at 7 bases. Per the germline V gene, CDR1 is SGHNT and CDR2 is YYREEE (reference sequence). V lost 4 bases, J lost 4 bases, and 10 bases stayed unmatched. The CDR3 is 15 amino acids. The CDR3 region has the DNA TGTGCCAGCAGCCGACGACAGGGTGGTGGAGAGACCCAGTACTTC. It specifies CASSRRQGGGETQYF.